This T cell receptor beta chain was sequenced during a study of shared clonotypes between healthy human individuals. General study results and limits: The study generally estimated greater richness for naive than memory subsets.

Comments on this clone: Antigen specificity is unknown.

The naive CD8 population came from CD45RO-negative cells selected for CCR7, without terminally differentiated effector memory CD45RA+ cells. Assay: immunoSEQ multiplex PCR; the TCRdb copy retains only in-frame clones and omits some. The sample lists approximately 720,000 clones; roughly nine tenths were seen once. Germline V gene data show CDR1 as SGHVS and CDR2 as FNYEAQ. With 0 bases clipped from V and 16 bases from J, the junction kept 5 bases outside the gene matches. The CDR3 is made up of 12 amino acids. The rearrangement links TRBV7-6 to TRBJ2-1; 8 bases map to TRBD1. This TCR derives from a young man in good health. The sequencing sample was made of naive CD8+ T cells sorted from blood. The CDR3 sequence: CASSLAGQGSFF. CDR3 bases: TGTGCCAGCAGCTTAGCTGGACAGGGTTCATTCTTC.